The 8 T cell receptor beta chains below were found in one sample sequenced in a study of blood T cells in healthy people across ages. Together with a sample-barcoded 5' primer, a J-beta primer mix was included in a second PCR lasting about 7 to 11 cycles. TCRdb recomputed calls from the 5' RACE reads with MiXCR, one row per CDR3 protein. The data show roughly 650,000 distinct CDR3 sequences, with roughly 32% seen just once and about 16% held by the top ten. Input material: blood. The receptors derive from a woman older than 75 in good health.

This clonotype was detected ten times or more. The genes are TRBV5-1 and TRBJ2-7, with D hard to call. Per germline, CDR1 SGHRS and CDR2 YFSETQ. The CDR3 totals 14 residues. V lost 2 bases, J lost 0 bases, and 9 bases lay in between. The DNA of the CDR3 is TGCGCCAGCAGCTTCCTTTACGACTCCTACGAGCAGTACTTC. This sequence encodes CASSFLYDSYEQYF.

This clonotype was seen a single time. The chain links TRBV7-2 to TRBJ2-1, with 8 bases lining up with TRBD1. Losses at the gene ends were 7 bases for V and 0 bases for J; bases not matched to a gene: 5. CDR1 and CDR2 (germline): SGHTA, FQGNSA. The CDR3 totals 15 residues. Here the CDR3 reads CASIDTGGSYNEQFF. The DNA of the CDR3 is TGTGCCAGCATCGACACAGGGGGCTCCTACAATGAGCAGTTCTTC.

This clonotype was seen only a few times. V gene TRBV29-1 combines with J gene TRBJ1-4, with 7 positions matching TRBD1. Germline CDR1 and CDR2: SQVTM and ANQGSEA. V shed 4 bases and J 11 bases; nucleotides not matched to a gene: 4. CDR3 length: 11 residues. The CDR3 region has the DNA TGCAGCGTTGGAACGGGACAGAAACTGTTTTTT. This translates into CSVGTGQKLFF.

The CDR3 sequence is CASNGDDDEQYF. The CDR3, as DNA: TGTGCCAGTAATGGGGACGACGACGAGCAGTACTTC. The chain has TRBV19 and TRBJ2-4; D is perhaps TRBD1 or TRBD2 (5 bases each). The J call may be incorrect, as the DNA end agrees better with TRBJ2-7. Germline V gives CDR1 LNHDA, CDR2 SQIVND (reference sequence). This CDR3 contains 12 residues.

This clonotype was recorded many times. The germline gene is not matched at one end of the junction; a read error may be the cause. The rearrangement links TRBV12-3 or TRBV12-4 to TRBJ2-1; TRBD1 matches at 7 bases. The CDR3 is made up of 15 amino acids. The CDR3 here is CASSIAGGATKEQFF. As DNA, the CDR3 is TGTGCCAGCAGTATAGCAGGGGGTGCCACCAAGGAGCAGTTCTTC.

With respect to this clonotype: It may be a read error: a sequence one base away is much more abundant. The V call is TRBV6-1, the J call TRBJ2-7, with D perhaps matching TRBD2 (5 bases). This CDR3 contains 14 residues. The V gene's germline CDR1 is MNHNS and CDR2 SASEGT. V lost 4 bases and J lost 2, with 12 bases in between. The CDR3 region is CASSGITGTYEQYF. The CDR3 nucleotides read TGTGCCAGCAGTGGAATAACGGGAACCTACGAGCAGTACTTC.

This chain joins TRBV30 and TRBJ1-1; D is unclear. The germline V and J ends were trimmed by 2 bases and 10 bases, with 17 bases remaining between them. CDR3 size: 13 residues. Germline V gives CDR1 GTSNPN, CDR2 SVGIG (reference sequence). The CDR3 sequence: CAWSKDLTPGAFF. CDR3 bases: TGTGCCTGGAGTAAGGACCTTACCCCGGGAGCTTTCTTT.

This clonotype was counted at least ten times. The V gene is TRBV5-1, the J gene TRBJ2-1; the D is unclear. V lost 4 bases, J lost 8 bases, and 13 bases lay in between. Germline V gene lookup returns CDR1 SGHRS and CDR2 YFSETQ. The CDR3 sequence is 13 residues long. This CDR3 is CASSLVRNDEQFF. The CDR3 DNA reads TGCGCCAGCAGCCTGGTCCGGAACGATGAGCAGTTCTTC. Looking up the rest from reference TRBV5-1 and TRBJ2-1 gives the full variable domain: KAGVTQTPRYLIKTRGQQVTLSCSPISGHRSVSWYQQTPGQGLQFLFEYFSETQRNKGNFPGRFSGRQFSNSRSEMNVSTLELGDSALYLCASSLVRNDEQFFGPGTRLTVL.